These 13 T cell receptor beta chains were all obtained from the same sample, sequenced in a study of T cell responses to AZD1222 COVID-19 vaccine. TCRdb's table, derived via immunoSEQ multiplex PCR, lists solely in-frame clones and lacks some. Here the sample spans 89,000 or so clones, about 90% being singletons. The input for sequencing was peripheral blood, taken 28 days after the second AZD1222 dose. The receptors derive from an adult who received the AZD1222 COVID-19 vaccine.

V gene TRBV27 combines with J gene TRBJ1-1; D unresolved. Germline V gene data show CDR1 as MNHEY and CDR2 as SMNVEV (reference sequence). This CDR3 is 13 amino acids long. V gave up 6 bases and J gave up 0 bases, with 8 bases separating them. The CDR3 bases are TGTGCCAGCAGACGGAACCTGAACACTGAAGCTTTCTTT. This encodes CASRRNLNTEAFF.

J is TRBJ1-2 and V is TRBV7-9, with D unresolved. V was pared by 8 bases and J by 10 bases, with 8 bases between. CDR3 length: 9 residues. Germline assignment: CDR1 SEHNR and CDR2 FQNEAQ (reference sequence). The CDR3 sequence is CASPDHYTF. DNA for the CDR3: TGTGCCAGCCCGGATCACTACACCTTC.

The chain couples TRBV3-1 (or the pseudogene TRBV3-2) to TRBJ1-1, with no clear D. CDR3 length equals 11 residues. Germline CDR1 and CDR2: LGHDT and YNNKEL (reference sequence). Trimming shortened V by 4 bases and J by 6 bases, and 6 bases separated the two germline ends. CDR3 in DNA: TGTGCCAGCAGCCGTAGGGCTGAAGCTTTCTTT. Protein sequence: CASSRRAEAFF.

The rearrangement joins TRBV5-6 to TRBJ1-2; D is uncertain. Germline V lookup: CDR1 SGHDT, CDR2 YYEEEE. V lost 1 base and J 8 bases, leaving 9 bases between the germline ends. There are 12 residues in the CDR3. CDR3: CASSLYGYGYTF. DNA for the CDR3: TGTGCCAGCAGCTTGTACGGGTACGGCTACACCTTC.

The rearrangement uses TRBV30 and TRBJ1-2; D is possibly TRBD1 (6 bases). V lost 3 bases and J lost 5, with 13 bases in between. Germline-derived CDR1 and CDR2 are GTSNPN and SVGIG (reference sequence). CDR3 length equals 13 residues. The DNA for the CDR3 is TGTGCCTGGAGCCGGGGGGCGGATTATGGCTACACCTTC. It specifies CAWSRGADYGYTF.

J is TRBJ2-1 and V is TRBV7-3, with 14 positions matching TRBD2. The junction had 4 bases not matched to a gene; V was cut back by 3 bases and J by 9 bases. Germline values: CDR1 SGHTA, CDR2 FQGTGA. The length of the CDR3 is 15 residues. Here the CDR3 DNA reads TGTGCCAGCAGCTTGGGACTAGCGGGAGACGGTGAGCAGTTCTTC. Protein: CASSLGLAGDGEQFF. Filled out from reference TRBV7-3 and TRBJ2-1, the complete variable domain reads GAGVSQTPSNKVTEKGKYVELRCDPISGHTALYWYRQSLGQGPEFLIYFQGTGAADDSGLPNDRFFAVRPEGSVSTLKIQRTERGDSAVYLCASSLGLAGDGEQFFGPGTRLTVL.

V and J are TRBV12-2 and TRBJ1-1; the DNA was not compared with TRBD1, the D call given in the table. TRBV12-2 is annotated as a pseudogene. The CDR3 length is 17 residues. As DNA, the CDR3 is TGTGCAAGTCGCCTAATTGTGGACAGGGGGCTAGGCACTGAAGCTTTCTTT. It translates to CASRLIVDRGLGTEAFF.

The chain couples TRBV28 to TRBJ1-1, with D perhaps TRBD1 (5 bases). The CDR3 has 15 residues. Deletions cut 6 bases from V and 4 bases from J, with 18 bases between. Germline loops: CDR1 MDHEN, CDR2 SYDVKM. The CDR3 bases are TGTGCCAGCAGCCTACTGCAGGGTATTGGCACTGAAGCTTTCTTT. This codes for CASSLLQGIGTEAFF.

Only a few counts were recorded for this clone. The V and J genes are TRBV5-1 and TRBJ1-1; no firm D call. V was clipped by 4 bases and J by 0 bases, with 16 bases between them. Germline CDR1 is SGHRS and CDR2 is YFSETQ. The CDR3 spans 16 residues. In nucleotides, the CDR3 is TGCGCCAGCAGCCCCCAAACGGTAGGGTTGAACACTGAAGCTTTCTTT. Translation: CASSPQTVGLNTEAFF.

The chain recombines TRBV5-4 with TRBJ1-4; TRBD1 agrees at 7 bases. The CDR3 has 14 amino acids. Germline CDR1 reads SGHNT; CDR2 reads YYREEE (reference sequence). V lost 0 bases, J lost 7 bases, and 3 bases stayed unmatched. CDR3 nucleotides: TGTGCCAGCAGCTTGGGCCAGGGGGGTGAAAAACTGTTTTTT. This encodes CASSLGQGGEKLFF.

This clone appeared once. The CDR3 sequence is CASSHSGGRPQHF. CDR3 bases: TGTGCCAGCAGCCATTCTGGGGGCAGGCCCCAGCATTTT. The V and J genes are TRBV4-2 and TRBJ1-5, with D perhaps matching TRBD1 (6 bases). V was trimmed by 3 bases and J by 9 bases, leaving 12 bases between them. The CDR3 has 13 amino acids. Germline CDR1 and CDR2: LGHNA and YNFKEQ.

This clone has just a few counts. Here the CDR3 reads CASSLDGAAQYF. The DNA of the CDR3 is TGTGCCAGCAGTCTAGACGGGGCGGCGCAGTATTTT. The chain carries TRBV7-9 and TRBJ2-3; D might be TRBD1 or TRBD2, each matching 5 bases. Deletions cut 6 bases from V and 10 bases from J, with 14 bases between. Germline values: CDR1 SEHNR, CDR2 FQNEAQ (reference sequence). CDR3 length: 12 amino acids.

The chain uses TRBV6-6 and TRBJ2-7; the match to TRBD2 covers 10 bases. There are 15 residues in the CDR3. Germline lookup yields CDR1 MNHNY and CDR2 SVGAGI (reference sequence). Trimming removed 2 bases from V and 1 base from J; junction bases left unmatched: 2. Here the CDR3 reads CASSYRTSGSYEQYF. In DNA form, the CDR3 reads TGTGCCAGCAGTTACCGGACTAGCGGATCCTACGAGCAGTACTTC.